This entry concerns a single T cell receptor (beta chain). The sample originates from a study of blood T cell repertoires in COVID-19. As for the study in general: Researchers got acute and convalescent COVID-19 samples from the United States, Italy and Spain.

In the original processing: Estimates of nucleated cell counts were drawn from the amplification of reference gene primers. Some clones are missing from TCRdb's copy, which holds only in-frame ones; the method was immunoSEQ multiplex PCR. Clone size and the V and J calls come from that table; the DNA yielded D and trimming. The sample carries 80,000 to 95,000 clones, roughly 84% recorded once. The CDR3 has 12 residues. Trimming took off 3 bases at V and 10 bases at J, with 7 bases between the two ends. Input material: peripheral blood. The sequence came from a woman in her 70s with acute or convalescent COVID-19. The V call is TRBV12-3 or TRBV12-4, the J call TRBJ1-6, with D unclear. The DNA for the CDR3 is TGTGCCAGCAGTTTGGCTGAATCACCCCTCCACTTT. This sequence encodes CASSLAESPLHF.